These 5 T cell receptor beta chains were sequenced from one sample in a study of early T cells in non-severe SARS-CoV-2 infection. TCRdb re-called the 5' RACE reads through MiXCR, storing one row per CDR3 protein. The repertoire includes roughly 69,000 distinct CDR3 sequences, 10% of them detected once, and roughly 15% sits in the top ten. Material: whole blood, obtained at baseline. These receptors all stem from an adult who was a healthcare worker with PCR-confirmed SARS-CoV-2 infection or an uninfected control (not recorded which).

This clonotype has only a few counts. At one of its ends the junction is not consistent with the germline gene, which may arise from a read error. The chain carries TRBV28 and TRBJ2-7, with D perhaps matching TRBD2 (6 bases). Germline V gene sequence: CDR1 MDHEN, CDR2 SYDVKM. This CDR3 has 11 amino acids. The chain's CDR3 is CASSSYRSGDF. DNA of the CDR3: TGTGCCAGCAGTTCGTACAGGTCGGGGGACTTC. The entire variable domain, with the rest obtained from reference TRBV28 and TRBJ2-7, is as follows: DVKVTQSSRYLVKRTGEKVFLECVQDMDHENMFWYRQDPGLGLRLIYFSYDVKMKEKGDIPEGYSVSREKKERFSLILESASTNQTSMYLCASSSYRSGDFGPGTRLTVT.

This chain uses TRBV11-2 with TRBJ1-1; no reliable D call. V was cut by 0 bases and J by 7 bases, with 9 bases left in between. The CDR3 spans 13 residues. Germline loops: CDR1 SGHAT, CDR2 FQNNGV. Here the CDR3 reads CASSLDRNHEAFF. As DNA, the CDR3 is TGTGCCAGCAGCTTAGACAGGAATCATGAAGCTTTCTTT.

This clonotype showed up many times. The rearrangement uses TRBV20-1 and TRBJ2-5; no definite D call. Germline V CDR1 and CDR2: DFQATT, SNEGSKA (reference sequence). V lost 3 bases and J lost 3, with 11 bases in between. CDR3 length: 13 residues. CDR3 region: CSARALGKETQYF. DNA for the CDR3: TGCAGTGCTAGGGCCCTGGGGAAAGAGACCCAGTACTTC.

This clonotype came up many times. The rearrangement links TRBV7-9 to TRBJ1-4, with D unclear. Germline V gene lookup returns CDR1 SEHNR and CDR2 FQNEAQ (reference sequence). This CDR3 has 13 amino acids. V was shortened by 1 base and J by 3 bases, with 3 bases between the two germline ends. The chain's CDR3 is CASSLGSNEKLFF. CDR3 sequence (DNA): TGTGCCAGCAGCTTAGGGTCTAATGAAAAACTGTTTTTT.

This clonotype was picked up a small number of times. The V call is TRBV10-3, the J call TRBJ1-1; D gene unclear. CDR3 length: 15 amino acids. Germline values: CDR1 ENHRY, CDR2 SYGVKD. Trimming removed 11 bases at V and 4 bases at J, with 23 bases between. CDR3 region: CASSAKDGFGTEAFF. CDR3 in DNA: TGTGCCTCCTCGGCCAAGGACGGCTTCGGCACTGAAGCTTTCTTT.